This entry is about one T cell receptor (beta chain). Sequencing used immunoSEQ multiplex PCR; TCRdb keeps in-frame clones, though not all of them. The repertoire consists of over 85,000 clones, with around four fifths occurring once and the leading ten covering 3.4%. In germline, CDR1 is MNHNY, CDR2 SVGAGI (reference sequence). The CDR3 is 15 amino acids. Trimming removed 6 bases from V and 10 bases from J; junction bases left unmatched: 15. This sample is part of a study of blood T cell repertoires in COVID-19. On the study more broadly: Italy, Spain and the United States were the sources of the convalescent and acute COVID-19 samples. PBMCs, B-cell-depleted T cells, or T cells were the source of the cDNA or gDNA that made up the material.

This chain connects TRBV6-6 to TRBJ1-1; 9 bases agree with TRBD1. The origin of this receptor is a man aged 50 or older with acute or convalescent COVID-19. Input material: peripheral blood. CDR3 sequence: CASSDLLQGASRAFF. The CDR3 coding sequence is TGTGCCAGCAGCGATTTACTACAGGGGGCGTCTAGAGCTTTCTTT.